Detailed here is one T cell receptor (beta chain). What it binds is unknown. Profiling relied on immunoSEQ multiplex PCR, and the TCRdb table lists in-frame clones only, not all of them. The data contain about 120,000 clones, roughly 74% of them singletons. The source of the sample is a study of radiotherapy plus CTLA-4 blockade in lung cancer. The wider study: Overall, around 18% of patients showed an objective response, while approximately 30% attained disease control. Whole-study results and caveats: Dynamics of early blood T cell clones, together with interferon-beta, were reportedly the best predictors of response.

Germline CDR1 and CDR2: MNHEY and SVGAGI. Trimming cost V 0 bases and J 0 bases, with 9 bases left between them. CDR3 length equals 16 residues. This sequence joins TRBV6-5 and TRBJ2-4; no reliable D call. The source of this sequence is a human donor with non-small cell lung cancer who had a partial response to radiotherapy plus ipilimumab. The specimen comprised peripheral blood, sampled from a patient treated with radiotherapy plus ipilimumab. CDR3 in DNA: TGTGCCAGCAGTTACTCAGAGGCGTTAGCCAAAAACATTCAGTACTTC. Protein: CASSYSEALAKNIQYF.